Shown below are 32 T cell receptor beta chains from a single sample sequenced in a study of cytomegalovirus exposure and HLA in healthy donors. PCR primers comprised 60 Vbeta and 13 Jbeta primers. Assay used: immunoSEQ multiplex PCR; TCRdb lists only in-frame clones, some missing. This sample has about 180,000 clones, with around 80% found just once. The sequencing input was PBMCs. The receptors here all came from a woman in her twenties or thirties in good health and CMV-seronegative.

The chain couples TRBV11-3 to TRBJ2-7; possible D gene TRBD2, 6 bases. This CDR3 is 15 amino acids long. Germline V lookup: CDR1 SGHNT, CDR2 YENEEA. Between the trimmed V and J ends, which lost 0 bases and 5 bases, there was a span of 14 bases. The CDR3: CASSLDVGTLHEQYF. DNA for the CDR3: TGTGCCAGCAGCTTAGATGTGGGGACTCTCCACGAGCAGTACTTC. The full variable domain, with the rest looked up from reference TRBV11-3 and TRBJ2-7, is EAGVVQSPRYKIIEKKQPVAFWCNPISGHNTLYWYLQNLGQGPELLIRYENEEAVDDSQLPKDRFSAERLKGVDSTLKIQPAELGDSAVYLCASSLDVGTLHEQYFGPGTRLTVT.

This clone was picked up a small number of times. The V and J genes are TRBV19 and TRBJ1-2; TRBD1 agrees at 7 bases. CDR3 size: 13 residues. Trimming took 9 bases from V and 8 from J; bases not matched to a gene: 12. Germline assignment: CDR1 LNHDA and CDR2 SQIVND (reference sequence). The CDR3 bases are TGTGCCAGCGACACTCAGGGGGAAGGAGGCTACACCTTC. This sequence encodes CASDTQGEGGYTF. Full variable domain (outside the CDR3, taken from reference TRBV19 and TRBJ1-2): DGGITQSPKYLFRKEGQNVTLSCEQNLNHDAMYWYRQDPGQGLRLIYYSQIVNDFQKGDIAEGYSVSREKKESFPLTVTSAQKNPTAFYLCASDTQGEGGYTFGSGTRLTVV.

This clone turned up a few times. V usage is TRBV18 and J usage is TRBJ1-3; weak D call: TRBD1 (5 bases). Germline V gene data show CDR1 as KGHSH and CDR2 as LQKENI. Deletions cut 3 bases from V and 0 bases from J, with 12 bases between. The CDR3 runs to 16 residues. In DNA, the CDR3 is TGTGCCAGCTCACCGGGGCGGAAAGACTCTGGAAACACCATATATTTT. It is translated as CASSPGRKDSGNTIYF.

The chain links TRBV4-1 to TRBJ2-7; D perhaps matches TRBD2 (6 bases). This CDR3 contains 17 residues. The V gene lost 2 bases and the J gene lost 3 bases, with 20 bases spanning the gap. Germline values: CDR1 MGHRA, CDR2 YSYEKL. The CDR3 reads CASSQLKAGLVVYEQYF. The CDR3 DNA reads TGCGCCAGCAGCCAATTGAAGGCGGGACTGGTCGTCTACGAGCAGTACTTC.

The chain recombines TRBV9 with TRBJ1-2; perhaps TRBD1 as D (5 bases). CDR3 length: 14 amino acids. The germline V gene has CDR1 SGDLS and CDR2 YYNGEE. Between the trimmed V and J ends, which lost 2 bases and 8 bases, there was a span of 16 bases. The CDR3 loop is CASSVRRGERGYTF. The CDR3 DNA follows: TGTGCCAGCAGCGTCCGCCGGGGGGAGCGGGGCTACACCTTC.

This clone has a single count. J is TRBJ1-2 and V is TRBV9; no definite D call. The CDR3 runs to 14 residues. The V gene's germline CDR1 is SGDLS and CDR2 YYNGEE. Trimming shortened V by 0 bases and J by 0 bases, and 6 bases separated the two germline ends. CDR3 sequence reads: CASSVVSTNYGYTF. The CDR3 region has the DNA TGTGCCAGCAGCGTAGTTAGCACTAACTATGGCTACACCTTC.

A word on this clone: This specimen includes other DNA sequences encoding the same CDR3. This chain joins TRBV4-1 and TRBJ2-7; 8 bases align to TRBD1. The CDR3 is made up of 14 amino acids. From germline, CDR1 is MGHRA and CDR2 YSYEKL. V shed 4 bases and J 1 base; nucleotides not matched to a gene: 3. The CDR3, as DNA: TGCGCCAGCAGCCCCGGGACAGGTTCCTACGAGCAGTACTTC. Amino acids: CASSPGTGSYEQYF.

The rearrangement links TRBV5-6 to TRBJ1-2; 9 bases match TRBD1. CDR1 is SGHDT, CDR2 YYEEEE, per germline. The CDR3 covers 14 residues. V gave up 4 bases and J gave up 4 bases; unmatched junction bases: 5. The CDR3 spells CASSLGTGTYGYTF. CDR3 nucleotide sequence: TGTGCCAGCAGCCTAGGGACAGGGACCTATGGCTACACCTTC.

V gene TRBV29-1 combines with J gene TRBJ2-3; 11 nucleotides align to TRBD1. The CDR3 consists of 14 residues. From germline, CDR1 is SQVTM and CDR2 ANQGSEA. Trimming took 6 bases from V and 5 from J; bases not matched to a gene: 7. For the CDR3, the DNA is TGCAGCGTCAGGGACAGGGGGGGTGTAGATACGCAGTATTTT. Amino acids: CSVRDRGGVDTQYF.

The chain carries TRBV2 and TRBJ1-1; 9 nucleotides line up with TRBD1. V trimming: 4 bases; J trimming: 11 bases; junction bases outside the gene matches: 11. Germline CDR1 and CDR2: SNHLY and FYNNEI. The CDR3 sequence is 14 residues long. CDR3 amino acids: CASSAGQGIIEAFF. CDR3 DNA: TGTGCCAGCAGTGCCGGACAGGGGATAATCGAGGCTTTCTTT.

The CDR3 protein is CASSHPTGGGAGNEQFF. CDR3 DNA: TGTGCCAGCAGCCACCCGACGGGCGGGGGGGCGGGTAATGAGCAGTTCTTC. V gene TRBV4-2 combines with J gene TRBJ2-1, with 9 bases that match TRBD2. This CDR3 region has 17 residues. CDR1 is LGHNA and CDR2 is YNFKEQ in the germline V gene. The junction had 13 bases not matched to a gene; V was cut back by 3 bases and J by 7 bases.

The chain is built from TRBV19 and TRBJ1-1, with 7 positions matching TRBD1. The germline V gene encodes CDR1 LNHDA and CDR2 SQIVND (reference sequence). This CDR3 region has 15 residues. The V gene end was trimmed by 3 bases and the J gene end by 2 bases; junction bases not matched to a gene: 6. The CDR3 region has the DNA TGTGCCAGTAGTATCCCTGACAGGGCCAACACTGAAGCTTTCTTT. This sequence encodes CASSIPDRANTEAFF.

The rearrangement uses TRBV7-9 and TRBJ2-5, with 13 bases that match TRBD2. V lost 5 bases and J lost 2; bases outside the gene matches: 8. The CDR3 is 17 amino acids. Germline V gene lookup returns CDR1 SEHNR and CDR2 FQNEAQ (reference sequence). The CDR3 loop reads CASSVEVLAGGQETQYF. The CDR3 nucleotides read TGTGCCAGCAGCGTGGAGGTACTAGCGGGGGGGCAAGAGACCCAGTACTTC.

The chain has TRBV5-1 and TRBJ1-2; TRBD1 might be the D (6 bases). The V end was cut by 2 bases, the J end by 4 bases, with 24 bases between. The CDR3 runs to 18 residues. Germline assignment: CDR1 SGHRS and CDR2 YFSETQ. For the CDR3, the DNA is TGCGCCAGCAGCTTTGATGTACCCTTGGGGGCTGTGTCCTATGGCTACACCTTC. Its translation is CASSFDVPLGAVSYGYTF.

This clone has just one count. The DNA for the CDR3 is TGTGCCAGCAGCTTAGCCGGGACTAGCGGGGGGGCGCGGTCGAGGGAGCAGTACTTC. It yields the protein CASSLAGTSGGARSREQYF. This chain connects TRBV7-2 to TRBJ2-7; TRBD2 matches at 16 bases. V gave up 0 bases and J gave up 7 bases; unmatched junction bases: 12. Germline V lookup: CDR1 SGHTA, CDR2 FQGNSA. The CDR3 totals 19 residues. Drawing the rest from reference TRBV7-2 and TRBJ2-7, the complete variable domain is GAGVSQSPSNKVTEKGKDVELRCDPISGHTALYWYRQSLGQGLEFLIYFQGNSAPDKSGLPSDRFSAERTGGSVSTLTIQRTQQEDSAVYLCASSLAGTSGGARSREQYFGPGTRLTVT.

This clone was seen a few times. The chain combines TRBV19 with TRBJ2-7; 10 nucleotides agree with TRBD1. The J segment lost 5 bases and the V segment lost 7 bases, leaving 17 bases of the junction unmatched. This CDR3 region has 17 residues. Germline V gene sequence: CDR1 LNHDA, CDR2 SQIVND (reference sequence). The CDR3 DNA reads as TGTGCCAGTACGACGTTTCACTTCGGGACAGGGGTCCACGAGCAGTACTTC. It yields the protein CASTTFHFGTGVHEQYF. The whole variable domain, remainder taken from reference TRBV19 and TRBJ2-7, is DGGITQSPKYLFRKEGQNVTLSCEQNLNHDAMYWYRQDPGQGLRLIYYSQIVNDFQKGDIAEGYSVSREKKESFPLTVTSAQKNPTAFYLCASTTFHFGTGVHEQYFGPGTRLTVT.

CDR3 loop: CSVGRLADVTDTQYF. The CDR3 DNA reads TGCAGCGTTGGACGACTAGCGGACGTCACAGATACGCAGTATTTT. The genes are TRBV29-1 and TRBJ2-3, with 9 nucleotides matching TRBD2. The CDR3 has 15 amino acids. The junction had 7 bases not matched to a gene; V was cut back by 4 bases and J by 2 bases. Germline CDR1 is SQVTM and CDR2 is ANQGSEA.

CDR3 in amino acids: CASSQVLASPQETQYF. CDR3 DNA sequence: TGCGCCAGCAGCCAGGTTCTAGCGTCTCCCCAAGAGACCCAGTACTTC. The gene calls are TRBV4-3 and TRBJ2-5; D is perhaps TRBD2 (6 bases). Trimming pared 3 bases from V and 1 base from J, leaving 15 bases between. Germline V gives CDR1 LGHNA, CDR2 YSLEER. This CDR3 has 16 residues.

The gene calls are TRBV7-9 and TRBJ2-1; 9 nucleotides line up with TRBD1. The germline V gene encodes CDR1 SEHNR and CDR2 FQNEAQ (reference sequence). Trimming at V came to 2 bases and at J to 5 bases, leaving 4 bases not matched to a gene. This CDR3 comprises 15 residues. The CDR3 here is CASSLSGTGHNEQFF. The CDR3 DNA reads TGTGCCAGCAGCTTATCAGGGACAGGGCACAATGAGCAGTTCTTC.

A single count supports this clone. The chain couples TRBV7-4 to TRBJ1-1; D may be TRBD1 (6 bases). With 5 bases removed from V and 5 bases from J, the gap between germline ends came to 21 bases. The CDR3 has 16 residues. The germline CDR1 and CDR2 sequences are SGHVT and SQSDAQ. The CDR3 DNA reads as TGTGCCAGCAGCGCCAAGCGAGGGGGGGGAAGGACTGAAGCTTTCTTT. The encoded protein is CASSAKRGGGRTEAFF.

The chain combines TRBV4-1 with TRBJ2-1, with a weak D call TRBD2 (7 bases). Germline CDR1 is MGHRA and CDR2 is YSYEKL. The CDR3 contains 16 residues. V was cut by 0 bases and J by 7 bases, with 16 bases left in between. CDR3: CASSQEGRGGSNEQFF. Written as DNA, the CDR3 is TGCGCCAGCAGCCAAGAGGGGAGGGGGGGTAGTAATGAGCAGTTCTTC.

The rearrangement joins TRBV6-5 to TRBJ2-3; 7 bases align to TRBD1. V lost 4 bases and J lost 3; bases outside the gene matches: 7. CDR1 and CDR2 (germline): MNHEY, SVGAGI. CDR3 size: 15 residues. The CDR3 nucleotides are TGTGCCAGCAGTTCTACAGGGGCAGGGACAGATACGCAGTATTTT. Protein sequence: CASSSTGAGTDTQYF.

This chain joins TRBV27 and TRBJ1-3; no definite D call. Germline V CDR1 and CDR2: MNHEY, SMNVEV (reference sequence). The CDR3 totals 15 residues. V shed 1 base and J shed 4 bases, with 11 bases lying between them. CDR3 bases: TGTGCCAGCAGTTTATATCCAGGTTCGGGAAACACCATATATTTT. Its translation is CASSLYPGSGNTIYF.

This clone was detected only once. The V and J genes are TRBV15 and TRBJ2-1; 7 bases align to TRBD1. Germline V gene sequence: CDR1 LNHNV, CDR2 YYDKDF (reference sequence). This CDR3 has 13 amino acids. The trim removed 0 bases at V and 13 bases at J, leaving 6 bases unmatched. For the CDR3, the DNA is TGTGCCACCAGCAGAGACCTCAGGGGGTCCCAGTTCTTC. This encodes CATSRDLRGSQFF.

This rearrangement joins TRBV19 to TRBJ1-3; D is undetermined. The CDR3 is 14 residues long. Germline V gene sequence: CDR1 LNHDA, CDR2 SQIVND (reference sequence). V was trimmed by 5 bases and J by 0 bases, leaving 8 bases between them. CDR3 bases: TGTGCCAGTAGTGAAACAGTCTCTGGAAACACCATATATTTT. The encoded protein is CASSETVSGNTIYF.

This rearrangement joins TRBV7-2 to TRBJ1-2; a weak D match, TRBD1 (6 bases). This CDR3 spans 14 amino acids. Germline V lookup: CDR1 SGHTA, CDR2 FQGNSA. V was cut by 2 bases and J by 8 bases, with 15 bases left in between. The CDR3 loop is CASSLPLGGRGYTF. CDR3 coding DNA: TGTGCCAGCAGCTTACCCCTAGGGGGTCGGGGCTACACCTTC.

This sequence joins TRBV4-2 and TRBJ2-5; D call uncertain. CDR3 length: 18 residues. The germline CDR1 and CDR2 sequences are LGHNA and YNFKEQ. The V and J ends lost 0 bases and 3 bases respectively, with 20 bases between them. CDR3 in amino acids: CASSQDRHLPGVEETQYF. The CDR3 DNA reads as TGTGCCAGCAGCCAAGATCGACATTTACCAGGCGTGGAAGAGACCCAGTACTTC.

About this clone itself: At one of its ends the junction is not consistent with the germline gene, which may arise from a read error. V and J are TRBV5-4 and TRBJ2-1, with 8 nucleotides matching TRBD1. Germline V gene data show CDR1 as SGHNT and CDR2 as YYREEE (reference sequence). The CDR3 has 14 amino acids. CDR3 protein: CANSLRQGANEQFF. The CDR3 DNA is TGTGCCAACAGCTTGCGCCAGGGGGCGAATGAGCAGTTCTTC.

This chain joins TRBV6-1 and TRBJ2-5, with a weak D call TRBD1 (5 bases). Between the trimmed V and J ends, which lost 5 bases and 4 bases, there was a span of 14 bases. The length of the CDR3 is 14 residues. Germline V gives CDR1 MNHNS, CDR2 SASEGT. CDR3 DNA: TGTGCCAGCAGTACAGGAGCCCTTGGAGAGACCCAGTACTTC. Translating it yields CASSTGALGETQYF.

The chain uses TRBV7-8 and TRBJ1-1, with a weak D call TRBD1 (5 bases). CDR1 and CDR2 from the germline V gene are SGHVS and FQNEAQ. The CDR3 sequence is 13 residues long. V was cut by 1 base and J by 5 bases, with 8 bases left in between. CDR3 in DNA: TGTGCCAGCAGCTTAGAGGGGTGGACTGAAGCTTTCTTT. It encodes CASSLEGWTEAFF.

J is TRBJ1-2 and V is TRBV7-2; the D is unclear. Trimming took off 5 bases at V and 4 bases at J, with 8 bases between the two ends. The CDR3 has 12 residues. Germline V gives CDR1 SGHTA, CDR2 FQGNSA. The CDR3: CASSPEGYGYTF. In DNA form, the CDR3 reads TGTGCCAGCAGCCCCGAGGGCTATGGCTACACCTTC.

The chain joins TRBV27 to TRBJ1-5; D unclear. The CDR3 spans 13 residues. Per the germline V gene, CDR1 is MNHEY and CDR2 is SMNVEV (reference sequence). Trimming pared 3 bases from V and 8 bases from J, leaving 11 bases between. The CDR3: CASSFTPMEPQHF. The CDR3 DNA follows: TGTGCCAGCAGTTTCACCCCTATGGAGCCCCAGCATTTT.